The rows below give T cell receptor gamma chains drawn from one sample of a study of Vδ1+ human thymocytes. TCRdb made new clone calls on the multiplex PCR reads using CATT. The sample records about 27,000 gamma-chain clones, around 20% being singletons. Source material: Vdelta1+ gamma-delta thymocytes from the thymus. Source of these receptors: a boy in the first two years of life who had congenital heart surgery. Each CDR3 is given with its conserved first and last residue. Each record gives: clone size, J gene, V gene, CDR3 DNA, CDR3 protein. Clone size is shown for a subset of rows, as once, few, many or a class of expanded clone.

clone size: -
J gene: TRGJP
V gene: TRGV9
CDR3 DNA: TGTGCCTTGTGGGGCGCAGGGCGGTTGGGCAAAAAAATCAAGGTATTT
CDR3 protein: CALWGAGRLGKKIKVF

clone size: few
J gene: TRGJ1/TRGJ2
V gene: TRGV5
CDR3 DNA: TGTGCCACCTGGGACGTAGGGGGATATAAGAAACTCTTT
CDR3 protein: CATWDVGGYKKLF

clone size: few
J gene: TRGJ1/TRGJ2
V gene: TRGV9
CDR3 DNA: TGTGCCTTGTGGGAGGTGCGGGGATCCTATAAGAAACTCTTT
CDR3 protein: CALWEVRGSYKKLF

clone size: -
J gene: TRGJ1/TRGJ2
V gene: TRGV4
CDR3 DNA: TGTGCCACCTGGGACAGCCTAGACCAAATTAATTATAAGAAACTCTTT
CDR3 protein: CATWDSLDQINYKKLF

clone size: medium-sized
J gene: TRGJ1/TRGJ2
V gene: TRGV5
CDR3 DNA: TGTGCCACCTGGGACAGCTTTTATTATAAGAAACTCTTT
CDR3 protein: CATWDSFYYKKLF

clone size: -
J gene: TRGJP2
V gene: TRGV8
CDR3 DNA: TGTGCCACCTGGATTCGTAGTGATTGGATCAAGACGTTT
CDR3 protein: CATWIRSDWIKTF

clone size: -
J gene: TRGJ1/TRGJ2
V gene: TRGV9
CDR3 DNA: TGTGCCTTGTGGGAGGCGCCTTCGAATTATTATAAGAAACTCTTT
CDR3 protein: CALWEAPSNYYKKLF

clone size: -
J gene: TRGJP2
V gene: TRGV9
CDR3 DNA: TGTGCCTTGTGGGAGGTTCATAGTAGTGATTGGATCAAGACGTTT
CDR3 protein: CALWEVHSSDWIKTF

clone size: -
J gene: TRGJ1/TRGJ2
V gene: TRGV3
CDR3 DNA: TGTGCCACCTGGGACAGGCTAAGTTTAAATTATAAGAAACTCTTT
CDR3 protein: CATWDRLSLNYKKLF

clone size: -
J gene: TRGJ1/TRGJ2
V gene: TRGV9
CDR3 DNA: TGTGCCTTGTGGGAGCCCTGGGGGGGTAAGAAACTCTTT
CDR3 protein: CALWEPWGGKKLF

clone size: -
J gene: TRGJ1/TRGJ2
V gene: TRGV9
CDR3 DNA: TGTGCCTTGTGGGAGCCATTACCGAATTATTATAAGAAACTCTTT
CDR3 protein: CALWEPLPNYYKKLF

clone size: -
J gene: TRGJ1/TRGJ2
V gene: TRGV5
CDR3 DNA: TGTGCCACCTGGGACAGGCCCCAAAGTTATTATAAGAAACTCTTT
CDR3 protein: CATWDRPQSYYKKLF

clone size: few
J gene: TRGJ1/TRGJ2
V gene: TRGV5
CDR3 DNA: TGTGCCACCTGGGTCCCACCGCCCCCTTCAAAGAAACTCTTT
CDR3 protein: CATWVPPPPSKKLF

clone size: -
J gene: TRGJP
V gene: TRGV2
CDR3 DNA: TGTGCCACCTGGGACGGTCAAGAGTTGGGCAAAAAAATCAAGGTATTT
CDR3 protein: CATWDGQELGKKIKVF

clone size: few
J gene: TRGJ1/TRGJ2
V gene: TRGV5
CDR3 DNA: TGTGCCACCTGGGACTGGGGTGATTATAAGAAACTCTTT
CDR3 protein: CATWDWGDYKKLF

clone size: -
J gene: TRGJP2
V gene: TRGV4
CDR3 DNA: TGTGCCACCTGGGATAGGCCTCGGGCGGGTGATTGGATCAAGACGTTT
CDR3 protein: CATWDRPRAGDWIKTF

clone size: few
J gene: TRGJ1/TRGJ2
V gene: TRGV4
CDR3 DNA: TGTGCCACCTGGGATGGCCAGTGGCGTCCTTATTATAAGAAACTCTTT
CDR3 protein: CATWDGQWRPYYKKLF

clone size: few
J gene: TRGJ1/TRGJ2
V gene: TRGV9
CDR3 DNA: TGTGCCTTGTGGGAGTCGACAGGTTATTATAAGAAACTCTTT
CDR3 protein: CALWESTGYYKKLF

clone size: -
J gene: TRGJ1/TRGJ2
V gene: TRGV3
CDR3 DNA: TGTGCCACCTGGGACCGCCGTAGTTACTTGAATTATTATAAGAAACTCTTT
CDR3 protein: CATWDRRSYLNYYKKLF

clone size: -
J gene: TRGJ1/TRGJ2
V gene: TRGV3
CDR3 DNA: TGTGCCACCTGGGCTGATCCGGGGGAGGGATATTATAAGAAACTCTTT
CDR3 protein: CATWADPGEGYYKKLF

clone size: -
J gene: TRGJP2
V gene: TRGV9
CDR3 DNA: TGTGCCTTGCAAGGGGGCGGGATCAAGACGTTT
CDR3 protein: CALQGGGIKTF

clone size: few
J gene: TRGJ1/TRGJ2
V gene: TRGV5
CDR3 DNA: TGTGCCACCTGGACCAAGAATTATTATAAGAAACTCTTT
CDR3 protein: CATWTKNYYKKLF

clone size: few
J gene: TRGJP1
V gene: TRGV9
CDR3 DNA: TGTGCCTTGTGGGAGACCTATACCACTGGTTGGTTCAAGATATTT
CDR3 protein: CALWETYTTGWFKIF

clone size: -
J gene: TRGJ1/TRGJ2
V gene: TRGV4
CDR3 DNA: TGTGCCACCTGGGATGGGCTGTTTGGGTACGCGAAACTCTTT
CDR3 protein: CATWDGLFGYAKLF

clone size: -
J gene: TRGJ1/TRGJ2
V gene: TRGV9
CDR3 DNA: TGTGCCTTGTGGGAGGCAGTTTATAAGAAACTCTTT
CDR3 protein: CALWEAVYKKLF

clone size: few
J gene: TRGJ1/TRGJ2
V gene: TRGV5
CDR3 DNA: TGTGCCACCGGGCTTGATTATAAGAAACTCTTT
CDR3 protein: CATGLDYKKLF

clone size: -
J gene: TRGJ1/TRGJ2
V gene: TRGV9
CDR3 DNA: TGTGCCTTGTGGGAGGCCTCGTCTCATTATTATAAGAAACTCTTT
CDR3 protein: CALWEASSHYYKKLF

clone size: medium-sized
J gene: TRGJ1/TRGJ2
V gene: TRGV8
CDR3 DNA: TGTGCCACCTGGGATGGTGATAAGAAACTCTTT
CDR3 protein: CATWDGDKKLF

clone size: -
J gene: TRGJ1/TRGJ2
V gene: TRGV9
CDR3 DNA: TGTGCCTTGTGGGAGGTCACCCTGCGGTACTATAAGAAACTCTTT
CDR3 protein: CALWEVTLRYYKKLF

clone size: -
J gene: TRGJ1/TRGJ2
V gene: TRGV9
CDR3 DNA: TGTGCCTTGTGGGAGTGCCCCCCTTATTATAAGAAACTCTTT
CDR3 protein: CALWECPPYYKKLF

clone size: few
J gene: TRGJ1/TRGJ2
V gene: TRGV9
CDR3 DNA: TGTGCCTTGTGGGAGGTCTCCACCTTCCATTATTATAAGAAACTCTTT
CDR3 protein: CALWEVSTFHYYKKLF

clone size: -
J gene: TRGJ1/TRGJ2
V gene: TRGV5
CDR3 DNA: TGTGCCACCTGGGACAGGTTGAGTGCTTATAAGAAACTCTTT
CDR3 protein: CATWDRLSAYKKLF

clone size: medium-sized
J gene: TRGJ1/TRGJ2
V gene: TRGV4
CDR3 DNA: TGTGCCACCTGGGATGGGCGACGGTATAAGAAACTCTTT
CDR3 protein: CATWDGRRYKKLF

clone size: -
J gene: TRGJ1/TRGJ2
V gene: TRGV3
CDR3 DNA: TGTGCCACCTGGGACAGCCCCATTCGTTTGAATAAGAAACTCTTT
CDR3 protein: CATWDSPIRLNKKLF

clone size: few
J gene: TRGJ1/TRGJ2
V gene: TRGV4
CDR3 DNA: TGTGCCACCTGGGAGGGTGTTTATTATAAGAAACTCTTT
CDR3 protein: CATWEGVYYKKLF

clone size: -
J gene: TRGJ1/TRGJ2
V gene: TRGV5
CDR3 DNA: TGTGCCACCTGGGACGCGCCGCATTATTATAAGAAACTCTTT
CDR3 protein: CATWDAPHYYKKLF

clone size: -
J gene: TRGJ1/TRGJ2
V gene: TRGV5
CDR3 DNA: TGTGCCACCTGGGATAGTCGGGGTGTTCATTATAAGAAACTCTTT
CDR3 protein: CATWDSRGVHYKKLF

clone size: -
J gene: TRGJ1/TRGJ2
V gene: TRGV2
CDR3 DNA: TGTGCCACCTGGGACGGTCAAGAAGTTTATTATAAGAAACTCTTT
CDR3 protein: CATWDGQEVYYKKLF

clone size: -
J gene: TRGJP1
V gene: TRGV8
CDR3 DNA: TGTGCCACCGGGACCACTGGTTGGTTCAAGATATTT
CDR3 protein: CATGTTGWFKIF

clone size: few
J gene: TRGJP1
V gene: TRGV9
CDR3 DNA: TGTGCCTTGTGGGAGGTCGATACCACTGGTTGGTTCAAGATATTT
CDR3 protein: CALWEVDTTGWFKIF

clone size: -
J gene: TRGJ1/TRGJ2
V gene: TRGV5
CDR3 DNA: TGTGCCACCTGGGCTGAAAATTATTATAAGAAACTCTTT
CDR3 protein: CATWAENYYKKLF

clone size: few
J gene: TRGJ1/TRGJ2
V gene: TRGV2
CDR3 DNA: TGTGCCACCTGGGACGATCTTAAGAAACTCTTT
CDR3 protein: CATWDDLKKLF

clone size: -
J gene: TRGJ1/TRGJ2
V gene: TRGV9
CDR3 DNA: TGTGCCTTGTGGACAAAAGGGGATTATTATAAGAAACTCTTT
CDR3 protein: CALWTKGDYYKKLF

clone size: -
J gene: TRGJ1/TRGJ2
V gene: TRGV5
CDR3 DNA: TGTGCCACCTGGGACAGGCTGGGTTCCTATAAGAAACTCTTT
CDR3 protein: CATWDRLGSYKKLF

clone size: few
J gene: TRGJ1/TRGJ2
V gene: TRGV3
CDR3 DNA: TGTGCCACCTGGGGCCCCAGGAATTATTATAAGAAACTCTTT
CDR3 protein: CATWGPRNYYKKLF

clone size: few
J gene: TRGJP
V gene: TRGV9
CDR3 DNA: TGTGCCTTGTGGGAGTCCGCCAGGTTGGGCAAAAAAATCAAGGTATTT
CDR3 protein: CALWESARLGKKIKVF